This entry features one TCR beta chain sequence. The V segment lost 2 bases and the J segment 7 bases; nucleotides outside the gene matches: 6. This CDR3 spans 15 amino acids. The V gene's germline CDR1 is MNHNS and CDR2 SASEGT. Donors were grouped by their self-reported clinical history. Sequencing was performed with immunoSEQ multiplex PCR; in TCRdb, only in-frame clones are kept and a portion is missing. The repertoire has roughly 430,000 clones, around 90% of them found once; the top ten carry roughly 2%. These data originate in a study of blood T cell repertoires in COVID-19. The chain uses TRBV6-1 and TRBJ2-4, with 9 bases identical to TRBD1. This sequence originates from a woman aged 40 to 49 with acute COVID-19. The material sequenced was PBMCs or T cells enriched from blood (not recorded which). The DNA of the CDR3 is TGTGCCAGCAGTGAACTGATAGGACAGGGGAACATTCAGTACTTC. Translating gives CASSELIGQGNIQYF.